One and the same sample provided the 12 T cell receptor beta chains below, sequenced in a study of blood T cell repertoires in COVID-19. Libraries were prepared by immunoSEQ multiplex PCR; TCRdb keeps only in-frame clonotypes and omits some of them. Among around 160,000 clones listed, over 85% were seen once. Material for sequencing was peripheral blood. The receptor set was obtained from a man aged 60 to 69 with active or convalescent COVID-19.

A single count supports this clone. The chain employs TRBV7-8 and TRBJ2-2; 7 bases map to TRBD2. The ends lost 1 base at V and 1 base at J; junction bases unmatched: 3. The germline CDR1 and CDR2 sequences are SGHVS and FQNEAQ. The CDR3 covers 16 residues. This CDR3 is CASSLVRGGNTGELFF. The CDR3 DNA reads as TGTGCCAGCAGCTTAGTTCGCGGGGGGAACACCGGGGAGCTGTTTTTT.

The chain carries TRBV6-5 and TRBJ2-3; maybe TRBD1 (6 bases). The V end was cut by 6 bases, the J end by 5 bases, with 6 bases between. The CDR3 runs 11 residues. CDR1 is MNHEY, CDR2 SVGAGI, per germline. The CDR3 sequence: CASSRGDTQYF. The CDR3 nucleotides are TGTGCCAGCAGCAGGGGAGATACGCAGTATTTT.

The chain joins TRBV27 to TRBJ2-2, with D possibly being TRBD2 (6 bases). Trimming took off 6 bases at V and 2 bases at J, with 10 bases between the two ends. Germline V lookup: CDR1 MNHEY, CDR2 SMNVEV (reference sequence). The CDR3 is made up of 14 amino acids. The CDR3 coding sequence is TGTGCCAGCAGCAGACTAGTCAACACCGGGGAGCTGTTTTTT. It codes for CASSRLVNTGELFF.

This chain links TRBV6-4 with TRBJ2-3; 9 nucleotides match TRBD2. Germline CDR1 reads MRHNA; CDR2 reads SNTAGT. CDR3 length: 16 residues. V shed 3 bases, J shed 3 bases, and the junction held 7 bases outside the gene matches. CDR3 loop: CASSERGSGGTDTQYF. DNA of the CDR3: TGTGCCAGCAGTGAGAGGGGGAGCGGGGGGACAGATACGCAGTATTTT.

The chain has TRBV4-1 and TRBJ2-3, with 10 bases lining up with TRBD2. CDR3 length equals 16 residues. Germline V gives CDR1 MGHRA, CDR2 YSYEKL. Trimming removed 0 bases from V and 5 bases from J; junction bases left unmatched: 5. The CDR3 region is CASSQEERGGQDTQYF. Here the CDR3 DNA reads TGCGCCAGCAGCCAAGAAGAGCGGGGGGGCCAAGATACGCAGTATTTT.

This chain uses TRBV2 with TRBJ1-2; D is perhaps TRBD1 (5 bases). The CDR3 has 14 amino acids. Per germline, CDR1 SNHLY and CDR2 FYNNEI. Trimming pared 4 bases from V and 4 bases from J, leaving 13 bases between. The CDR3, as DNA: TGTGCCAGCAGTGTCATTGGCGGGACCTATGGCTACACCTTC. Amino acid sequence: CASSVIGGTYGYTF.

V usage is TRBV24-1 and J usage is TRBJ2-1; 11 bases match TRBD2. V was pared by 10 bases and J by 7 bases, with 11 bases of the junction left unmatched. The CDR3 sequence is 15 residues long. Germline values: CDR1 KGHDR, CDR2 SFDVKD. CDR3 in amino acids: CATAGSGGARNEQFF. The CDR3 bases are TGTGCCACGGCGGGTAGCGGGGGGGCGCGAAATGAGCAGTTCTTC.

V gene TRBV18 combines with J gene TRBJ1-1; TRBD1 matches 8 bases. The germline V gene encodes CDR1 KGHSH and CDR2 LQKENI. The CDR3 consists of 17 residues. Trimming cost V 0 bases and J 3 bases; bases outside gene matches: 9. CDR3 region: CASSPPPGTGRDTEAFF. Here the CDR3 DNA reads TGTGCCAGCTCACCACCGCCCGGGACAGGTCGGGACACTGAAGCTTTCTTT.

The chain is built from TRBV6-5 and TRBJ1-1; no clear D gene. Germline CDR1 is MNHEY and CDR2 is SVGAGI. CDR3 length: 13 residues. Trimming shortened V by 2 bases and J by 1 base, and 5 bases separated the two germline ends. CDR3 in amino acids: CASSYERNTEAFF. In DNA form, the CDR3 reads TGTGCCAGCAGTTACGAGAGGAACACTGAAGCTTTCTTT.

V gene TRBV5-4 combines with J gene TRBJ1-6; no reliable D call. This CDR3 region has 16 residues. Germline lookup yields CDR1 SGHNT and CDR2 YYREEE (reference sequence). The germline V and J ends were trimmed by 0 bases and 3 bases, with 10 bases remaining between them. The CDR3 coding sequence is TGTGCCAGCAGCTTGGATATTAACAGCTATAATTCACCCCTCCACTTT. It specifies CASSLDINSYNSPLHF. The variable domain in full, completed from reference TRBV5-4 and TRBJ1-6, reads ETGVTQSPTHLIKTRGQQVTLRCSSQSGHNTVSWYQQALGQGPQFIFQYYREEENGRGNFPPRFSGLQFPNYSSELNVNALELDDSALYLCASSLDINSYNSPLHFGNGTRLTVT.

This chain links TRBV7-8 with TRBJ2-1; D possibly corresponds to TRBD2 (6 bases). V gave up 3 bases and J gave up 4 bases, with 10 bases separating them. The CDR3 consists of 14 residues. CDR1 SGHVS and CDR2 FQNEAQ come from the germline V gene. CDR3 sequence reads: CASSLGREYNEQFF. Here the CDR3 DNA reads TGTGCCAGCAGCTTGGGCCGGGAGTACAATGAGCAGTTCTTC.

The chain has TRBV10-3 and TRBJ2-4; tentatively, D is TRBD1 (6 bases). The V gene's germline CDR1 is ENHRY and CDR2 SYGVKD. The length of the CDR3 is 14 residues. V lost 10 bases to trimming and J lost 8 bases, with 21 bases between them. CDR3 in amino acids: CATRQDRTPDIQYF. DNA for the CDR3: TGTGCCACAAGACAGGATAGGACGCCCGACATTCAGTACTTC.